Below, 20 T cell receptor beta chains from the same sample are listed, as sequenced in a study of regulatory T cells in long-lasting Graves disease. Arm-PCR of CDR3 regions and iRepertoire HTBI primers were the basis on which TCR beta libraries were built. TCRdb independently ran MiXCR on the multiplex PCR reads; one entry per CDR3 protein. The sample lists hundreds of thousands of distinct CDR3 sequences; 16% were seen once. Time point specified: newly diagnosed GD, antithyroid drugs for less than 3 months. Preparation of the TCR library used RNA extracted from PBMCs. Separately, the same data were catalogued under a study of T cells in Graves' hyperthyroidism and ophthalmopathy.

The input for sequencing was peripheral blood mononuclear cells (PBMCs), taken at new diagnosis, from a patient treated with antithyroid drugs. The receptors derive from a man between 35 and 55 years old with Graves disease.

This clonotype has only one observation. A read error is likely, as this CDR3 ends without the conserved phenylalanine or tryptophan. The CDR3 coding sequence is TGTGCCAGCAGCCGTCCACGGACAGGGGTGTTCACCGGGGAGCTGTTTTCT. Residues: CASSRPRTGVFTGELFS. The chain couples TRBV6-1 to TRBJ2-2, with 9 bases identical to TRBD1. From germline, CDR1 is MNHNS and CDR2 SASEGT. Trimming at V came to 6 bases and at J to 4 bases, leaving 12 bases not matched to a gene. The CDR3 has 17 residues.

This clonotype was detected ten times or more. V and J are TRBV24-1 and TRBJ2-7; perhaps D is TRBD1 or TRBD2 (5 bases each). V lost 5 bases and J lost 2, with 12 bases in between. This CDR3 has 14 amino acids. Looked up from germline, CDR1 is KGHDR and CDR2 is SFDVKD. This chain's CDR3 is CATSAGLEPYEQYF. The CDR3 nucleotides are TGTGCCACCAGTGCGGGGCTCGAACCCTACGAGCAGTACTTC.

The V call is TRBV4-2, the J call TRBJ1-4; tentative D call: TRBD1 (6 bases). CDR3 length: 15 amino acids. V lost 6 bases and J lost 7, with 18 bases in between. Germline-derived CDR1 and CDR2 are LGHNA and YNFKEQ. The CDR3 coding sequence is TGTGCCAGCAGATCTGAAGGGGGGGCGGCTGAAAAACTGTTTTTT. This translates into CASRSEGGAAEKLFF.

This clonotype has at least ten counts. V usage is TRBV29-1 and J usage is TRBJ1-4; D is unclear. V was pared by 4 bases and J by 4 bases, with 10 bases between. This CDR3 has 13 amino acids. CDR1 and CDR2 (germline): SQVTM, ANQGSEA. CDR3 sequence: CSVGGYGNEKLFF. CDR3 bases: TGCAGCGTTGGGGGTTATGGTAATGAAAAACTGTTTTTT.

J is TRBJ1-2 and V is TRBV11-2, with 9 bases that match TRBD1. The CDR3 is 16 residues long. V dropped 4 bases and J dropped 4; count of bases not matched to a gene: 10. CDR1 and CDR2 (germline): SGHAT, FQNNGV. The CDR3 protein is CASSSNRQGDSYGYTF. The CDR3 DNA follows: TGTGCCAGCAGCTCGAACCGACAGGGGGATTCCTATGGCTACACCTTC. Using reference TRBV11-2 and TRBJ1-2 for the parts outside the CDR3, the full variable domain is EAGVAQSPRYKIIEKRQSVAFWCNPISGHATLYWYQQILGQGPKLLIQFQNNGVVDDSQLPKDRFSAERLKGVDSTLKIQPAKLEDSAVYLCASSSNRQGDSYGYTFGSGTRLTVV.

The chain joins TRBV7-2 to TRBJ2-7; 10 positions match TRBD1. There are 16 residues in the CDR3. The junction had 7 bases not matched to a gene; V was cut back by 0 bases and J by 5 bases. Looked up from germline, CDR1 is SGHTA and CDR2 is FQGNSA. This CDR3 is CASSLAKTGGVNEQYF. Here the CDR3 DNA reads TGTGCCAGCAGCTTAGCGAAGACAGGGGGCGTGAACGAGCAGTACTTC.

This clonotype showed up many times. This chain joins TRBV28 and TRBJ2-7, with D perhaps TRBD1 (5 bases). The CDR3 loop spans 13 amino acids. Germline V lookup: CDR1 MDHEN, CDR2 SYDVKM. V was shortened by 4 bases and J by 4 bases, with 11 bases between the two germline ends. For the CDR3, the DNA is TGTGCCAGCAGTTCGACAGACCTATACGAGCAGTACTTC. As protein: CASSSTDLYEQYF.

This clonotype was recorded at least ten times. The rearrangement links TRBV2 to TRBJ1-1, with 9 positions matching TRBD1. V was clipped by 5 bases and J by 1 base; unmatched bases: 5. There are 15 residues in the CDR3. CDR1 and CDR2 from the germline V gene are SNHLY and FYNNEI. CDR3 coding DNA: TGTGCCAGCAGTTTACAGGGGGCGGGGAACACTGAAGCTTTCTTT. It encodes CASSLQGAGNTEAFF.

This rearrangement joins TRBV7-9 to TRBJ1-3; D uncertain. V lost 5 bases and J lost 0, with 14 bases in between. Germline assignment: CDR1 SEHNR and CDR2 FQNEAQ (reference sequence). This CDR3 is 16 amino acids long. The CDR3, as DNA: TGTGCCAGCAGCCCTCCCCTCGGGAGCTCTGGAAACACCATATATTTT. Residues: CASSPPLGSSGNTIYF.

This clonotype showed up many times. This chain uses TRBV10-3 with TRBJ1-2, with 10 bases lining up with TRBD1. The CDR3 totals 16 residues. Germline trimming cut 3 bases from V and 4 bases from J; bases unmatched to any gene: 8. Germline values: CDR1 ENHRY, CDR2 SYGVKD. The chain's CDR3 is CAISDGTGALSYGYTF. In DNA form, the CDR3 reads TGTGCCATCAGTGATGGGACAGGGGCCCTCTCCTATGGCTACACCTTC.

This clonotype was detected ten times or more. In DNA form, the CDR3 reads TGTGCCACCTCTTCTGGGGCCAACGTCCTGACTTTC. Its translation: CATSSGANVLTF. The chain joins TRBV15 to TRBJ2-6; D is unresolved. V was pared by 8 bases and J by 1 base, with 3 bases between. From germline, CDR1 is LNHNV and CDR2 YYDKDF (reference sequence). CDR3 length: 12 amino acids.

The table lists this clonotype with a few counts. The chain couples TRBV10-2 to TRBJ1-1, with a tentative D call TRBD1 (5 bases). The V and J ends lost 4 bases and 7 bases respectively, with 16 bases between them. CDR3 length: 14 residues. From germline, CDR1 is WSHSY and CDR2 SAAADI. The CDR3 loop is CASSGGGSRGEAFF. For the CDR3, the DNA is TGCGCCAGCAGTGGGGGGGGTAGTAGGGGTGAAGCTTTCTTT.

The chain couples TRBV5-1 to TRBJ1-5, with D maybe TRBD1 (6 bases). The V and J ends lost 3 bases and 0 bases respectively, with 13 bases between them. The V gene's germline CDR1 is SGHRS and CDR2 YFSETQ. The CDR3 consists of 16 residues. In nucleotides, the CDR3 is TGCGCCAGCAGCTCAGGGGTAGGGGATAGCAATCAGCCCCAGCATTTT. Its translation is CASSSGVGDSNQPQHF.

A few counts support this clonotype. This CDR3 is CASSEILGDSPLHF. CDR3 nucleotide sequence: TGTGCCAGCAGTGAAATCCTAGGGGATTCACCCCTCCACTTT. The chain recombines TRBV2 with TRBJ1-6; D might be TRBD1 (5 bases). V lost 2 bases and J 8 bases, leaving 10 bases between the germline ends. This CDR3 is built from 14 residues. Germline lookup yields CDR1 SNHLY and CDR2 FYNNEI.

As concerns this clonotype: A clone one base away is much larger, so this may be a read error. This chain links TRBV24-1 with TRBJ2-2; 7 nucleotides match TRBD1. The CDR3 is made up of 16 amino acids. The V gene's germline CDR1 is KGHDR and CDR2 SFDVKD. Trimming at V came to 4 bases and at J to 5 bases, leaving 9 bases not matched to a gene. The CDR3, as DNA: TGTGCCACCAGTGACTCCGGGACAGACTTTACCGGGGAGCTGTTTTTT. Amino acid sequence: CATSDSGTDFTGELFF.

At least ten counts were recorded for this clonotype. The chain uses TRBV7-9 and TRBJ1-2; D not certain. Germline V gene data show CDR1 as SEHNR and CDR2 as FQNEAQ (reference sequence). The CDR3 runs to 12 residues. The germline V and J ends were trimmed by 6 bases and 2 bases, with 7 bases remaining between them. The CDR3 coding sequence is TGTGCCAGCAGTACATTAAACTATGGCTACACCTTC. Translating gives CASSTLNYGYTF.

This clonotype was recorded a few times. CDR3 amino acids: CASSYSLDTGELFF. In DNA, the CDR3 is TGTGCCAGCAGTTACTCCCTGGACACCGGGGAGCTGTTTTTT. This sequence joins TRBV6-5 and TRBJ2-2; D gene ambiguous. V was clipped by 0 bases and J by 3 bases, with 5 bases between them. Looked up from germline, CDR1 is MNHEY and CDR2 is SVGAGI. The CDR3 covers 14 residues.

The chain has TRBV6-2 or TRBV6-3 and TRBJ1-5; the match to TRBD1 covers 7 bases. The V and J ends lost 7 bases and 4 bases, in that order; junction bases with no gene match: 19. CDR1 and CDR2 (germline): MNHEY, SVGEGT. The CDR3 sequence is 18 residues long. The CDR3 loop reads CASTFFSDRAGNNQPQHF. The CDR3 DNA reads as TGTGCCAGCACCTTCTTTTCCGACAGGGCTGGTAATAATCAGCCCCAGCATTTT.

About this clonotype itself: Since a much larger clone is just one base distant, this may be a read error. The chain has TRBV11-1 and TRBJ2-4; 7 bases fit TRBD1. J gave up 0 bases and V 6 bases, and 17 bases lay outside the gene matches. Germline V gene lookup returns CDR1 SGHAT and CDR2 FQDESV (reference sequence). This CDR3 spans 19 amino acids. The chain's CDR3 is CASSPARSYRGLAKNIQYF. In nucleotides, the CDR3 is TGTGCCAGCAGTCCCGCGAGGTCTTACAGGGGCCTAGCCAAAAACATTCAGTACTTC.

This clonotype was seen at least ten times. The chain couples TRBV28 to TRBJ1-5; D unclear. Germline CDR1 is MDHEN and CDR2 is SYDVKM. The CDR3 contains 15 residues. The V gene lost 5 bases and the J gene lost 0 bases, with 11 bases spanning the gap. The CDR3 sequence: CASSLQEYSNQPQHF. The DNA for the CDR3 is TGTGCCAGCAGTCTCCAGGAGTATAGCAATCAGCCCCAGCATTTT.